The rows below give T cell receptor beta chains drawn from one sample of a study of blood T cell repertoires in COVID-19. TCRdb's table, derived via immunoSEQ multiplex PCR, lists solely in-frame clones and lacks some. The repertoire has a few hundred thousand clones, over 75% of them found once; the top ten carry 2.5% to 3%. Sequencing was carried out using PBMCs or T cells enriched from blood (not recorded which). The receptor source for this set is a woman aged 25 to 39 who had recovered from COVID-19. CDR3s include the opening cysteine and the closing phenylalanine or tryptophan. A D gene is named only where the DNA matches it firmly. Where a row states a size, it is once, few, many or the class of an expanded clone; other rows omit it.

v_call: TRBV6-5; clone_size: -; d_call: -; j_call: TRBJ2-7; cdr3_aa: CASSLGRLWNEQYF; cdr3_nt: TGTGCCAGCAGCCTGGGCAGGCTATGGAACGAGCAGTACTTC
v_call: TRBV7-9; clone_size: few; d_call: TRBD1; j_call: TRBJ2-7; cdr3_aa: CASSLTGDSSYEQYF; cdr3_nt: TGTGCCAGCAGCTTAACAGGGGACAGTTCCTACGAGCAGTACTTC
v_call: TRBV30; clone_size: -; d_call: -; j_call: TRBJ1-4; cdr3_aa: CARDGTNEKLFF; cdr3_nt: TGTGCCCGGGACGGAACTAATGAAAAACTGTTTTTT
v_call: TRBV7-9; clone_size: -; d_call: -; j_call: TRBJ2-1; cdr3_aa: CASSPAEEFEQFF; cdr3_nt: TGTGCCAGCAGCCCAGCAGAGGAATTTGAGCAGTTCTTC
v_call: TRBV27; clone_size: -; d_call: -; j_call: TRBJ2-1; cdr3_aa: CASTPLGAHEQFF; cdr3_nt: TGTGCCAGCACCCCCCTGGGGGCCCACGAGCAGTTCTTC
v_call: TRBV19; clone_size: -; d_call: -; j_call: TRBJ2-2; cdr3_aa: CASSISFVRQVTGELFF; cdr3_nt: TGTGCCAGTAGTATTTCTTTCGTGCGTCAGGTAACCGGGGAGCTGTTTTTT
v_call: TRBV7-9; clone_size: -; d_call: -; j_call: TRBJ1-2; cdr3_aa: CASSLDRIAYTF; cdr3_nt: TGTGCCAGCAGCTTAGACAGAATCGCTTACACCTTC
v_call: TRBV28; clone_size: -; d_call: TRBD2; j_call: TRBJ2-1; cdr3_aa: CALTSGSIDEQFF; cdr3_nt: TGTGCCCTCACTAGCGGGAGTATAGATGAGCAGTTCTTC
v_call: TRBV20-1; clone_size: -; d_call: TRBD1; j_call: TRBJ2-5; cdr3_aa: CSASSWTGVQETQYF; cdr3_nt: TGCAGTGCTAGTTCCTGGACAGGGGTGCAAGAGACCCAGTACTTC
v_call: TRBV7-9; clone_size: -; d_call: -; j_call: TRBJ2-1; cdr3_aa: CASSFERDNEQFF; cdr3_nt: TGTGCCAGCAGCTTTGAACGGGACAATGAGCAGTTCTTC
v_call: TRBV5-4; clone_size: -; d_call: -; j_call: TRBJ2-7; cdr3_aa: CASSLWTVEEQYF; cdr3_nt: TGTGCCAGCAGCTTGTGGACAGTTGAGGAGCAGTACTTC
v_call: TRBV7-9; clone_size: -; d_call: -; j_call: TRBJ2-5; cdr3_aa: CASSQGREVETQYF; cdr3_nt: TGTGCCAGCAGCCAGGGGAGGGAGGTCGAGACCCAGTACTTC
v_call: TRBV10-2; clone_size: -; d_call: -; j_call: TRBJ1-2; cdr3_aa: CATRDIFYGYTF; cdr3_nt: TGCGCCACCAGGGACATTTTCTATGGCTACACCTTC
v_call: TRBV18; clone_size: -; d_call: TRBD2; j_call: TRBJ2-4; cdr3_aa: CASSPSGRDIQYF; cdr3_nt: TGTGCCAGCTCACCGAGCGGGAGAGACATTCAGTACTTC
v_call: TRBV3-1/TRBV3-2; clone_size: -; d_call: -; j_call: TRBJ2-1; cdr3_aa: CASSQTRDNEQFF; cdr3_nt: TGTGCCAGCAGCCAAACGAGGGACAATGAGCAGTTCTTC
v_call: TRBV23-1; clone_size: -; d_call: -; j_call: TRBJ2-1; cdr3_aa: CASSQLGDPYNEQFF; cdr3_nt: TGCGCCAGCAGCCAACTGGGAGATCCCTACAATGAGCAGTTCTTC
v_call: TRBV6-1; clone_size: -; d_call: -; j_call: TRBJ1-1; cdr3_aa: CASSEVRGTEAFF; cdr3_nt: TGTGCCAGCAGTGAGGTCAGGGGAACTGAAGCTTTCTTT
v_call: TRBV6-5; clone_size: -; d_call: -; j_call: TRBJ1-1; cdr3_aa: CASSSTGNTEAFF; cdr3_nt: TGCGCCAGCAGTTCGACTGGGAACACTGAAGCTTTCTTT
v_call: TRBV5-8; clone_size: -; d_call: -; j_call: TRBJ1-4; cdr3_aa: CASSLVPVHSNEKLFF; cdr3_nt: TGTGCCAGCAGCTTGGTACCCGTCCACTCTAATGAAAAACTGTTTTTT
v_call: TRBV7-9; clone_size: -; d_call: -; j_call: TRBJ2-3; cdr3_aa: CASSLGSVSTDTQYF; cdr3_nt: TGTGCCAGCAGCTTAGGTTCTGTGAGCACAGATACGCAGTATTTT
v_call: TRBV3-1/TRBV3-2; clone_size: -; d_call: -; j_call: TRBJ2-1; cdr3_aa: CASSPLGADEQFF; cdr3_nt: TGTGCCAGCAGCCCCCTTGGGGCGGATGAGCAGTTCTTC
v_call: TRBV11-2; clone_size: once; d_call: TRBD2; j_call: TRBJ2-1; cdr3_aa: CASSLTSGAGGPFF; cdr3_nt: TGTGCCAGCAGCCTGACTAGCGGAGCAGGTGGTCCTTTCTTC
v_call: TRBV13; clone_size: -; d_call: TRBD2; j_call: TRBJ2-1; cdr3_aa: CASSVRSSGGNYNEQFF; cdr3_nt: TGTGCCAGCAGCGTCCGATCTAGCGGGGGGAACTACAATGAGCAGTTCTTC
v_call: TRBV7-9; clone_size: -; d_call: -; j_call: TRBJ2-2; cdr3_aa: CASSPRGGDANTGELFF; cdr3_nt: TGTGCCAGCAGCCCGAGGGGCGGGGACGCGAACACCGGGGAGCTGTTTTTT
v_call: TRBV4-2; clone_size: few; d_call: -; j_call: TRBJ2-3; cdr3_aa: CASSQDLAGGNTQYF; cdr3_nt: TGTGCCAGCAGCCAAGATTTGGCAGGGGGGAATACGCAGTATTTT
v_call: TRBV6-1; clone_size: -; d_call: -; j_call: TRBJ2-7; cdr3_aa: CASSEAKEVGYEQYF; cdr3_nt: TGTGCCAGCAGTGAAGCGAAGGAGGTGGGCTACGAGCAGTACTTC
v_call: TRBV19; clone_size: -; d_call: TRBD1; j_call: TRBJ1-5; cdr3_aa: CASSKHRGGNQPQHF; cdr3_nt: TGTGCCAGTAGTAAACACAGGGGAGGCAATCAGCCCCAGCATTTT
v_call: TRBV2; clone_size: -; d_call: -; j_call: TRBJ1-1; cdr3_aa: CASGRGNTEAFF; cdr3_nt: TGTGCCAGCGGCCGGGGGAACACTGAAGCTTTCTTT
v_call: TRBV28; clone_size: few; d_call: TRBD1; j_call: TRBJ1-5; cdr3_aa: CASTRGGGTGQPQHF; cdr3_nt: TGTGCCAGCACTCGCGGGGGGGGGACAGGCCAGCCCCAGCATTTT
v_call: TRBV19; clone_size: -; d_call: TRBD2; j_call: TRBJ2-1; cdr3_aa: CASSRTSGGNEQFF; cdr3_nt: TGTGCCAGTAGCCGGACTAGCGGGGGCAATGAGCAGTTCTTC
v_call: TRBV4-1; clone_size: few; d_call: -; j_call: TRBJ1-1; cdr3_aa: CASSQDESRDAFF; cdr3_nt: TGCGCCAGCAGCCAAGATGAGTCGCGGGACGCTTTCTTT
v_call: TRBV28; clone_size: -; d_call: TRBD1; j_call: TRBJ1-5; cdr3_aa: CASSLATGVSGNQPQHF; cdr3_nt: TGTGCCAGCAGTTTAGCGACAGGGGTAAGCGGCAATCAGCCCCAGCATTTT
v_call: TRBV19; clone_size: -; d_call: -; j_call: TRBJ2-2; cdr3_aa: CASSIPTVSGELFF; cdr3_nt: TGTGCCAGTAGTATTCCGACAGTGAGCGGGGAGCTGTTTTTT
v_call: TRBV7-9; clone_size: -; d_call: -; j_call: TRBJ1-5; cdr3_aa: CASSIGQTQPQHF; cdr3_nt: TGTGCCAGCAGTATTGGACAGACTCAGCCCCAGCATTTT
v_call: TRBV7-2; clone_size: -; d_call: TRBD1; j_call: TRBJ1-2; cdr3_aa: CASSRTGANYGYTF; cdr3_nt: TGTGCCAGCAGCCGGACAGGGGCTAACTATGGCTACACCTTC
v_call: TRBV28; clone_size: -; d_call: -; j_call: TRBJ1-5; cdr3_aa: CASKGNLSNQPQHF; cdr3_nt: TGTGCCAGCAAGGGGAATTTAAGCAATCAGCCCCAGCATTTT
v_call: TRBV7-2; clone_size: -; d_call: -; j_call: TRBJ1-3; cdr3_aa: CASSKPIYSGNTIYF; cdr3_nt: TGTGCCAGCAGCAAGCCCATTTACTCTGGAAACACCATATATTTT
v_call: TRBV6-5; clone_size: -; d_call: -; j_call: TRBJ2-7; cdr3_aa: CASSPGTSSSYEQYF; cdr3_nt: TGTGCCAGCAGTCCCGGGACATCAAGCTCCTACGAGCAGTACTTC
v_call: TRBV11-2; clone_size: -; d_call: TRBD2; j_call: TRBJ2-1; cdr3_aa: CASSYGLAETTNEQFF; cdr3_nt: TGTGCCAGCAGCTACGGACTAGCGGAGACGACCAATGAGCAGTTCTTC
v_call: TRBV19; clone_size: -; d_call: -; j_call: TRBJ2-2; cdr3_aa: CASSISGTLFRELFF; cdr3_nt: TGTGCCAGTAGTATCTCCGGGACTCTATTCAGGGAGCTGTTTTTT
v_call: TRBV19; clone_size: -; d_call: TRBD1; j_call: TRBJ1-1; cdr3_aa: CASDRGRGTEAFF; cdr3_nt: TGTGCCAGCGACAGGGGGCGAGGGACTGAAGCTTTCTTT
v_call: TRBV6-5; clone_size: -; d_call: TRBD2; j_call: TRBJ2-1; cdr3_aa: CASSPTSGWYNEQFF; cdr3_nt: TGTGCCAGCAGTCCGACTAGCGGATGGTACAATGAGCAGTTCTTC
v_call: TRBV9; clone_size: -; d_call: TRBD2; j_call: TRBJ2-7; cdr3_aa: CASSLGLAGGTAFSGEQYF; cdr3_nt: TGTGCCAGCAGTTTGGGGCTAGCGGGGGGGACGGCGTTTTCCGGCGAGCAGTACTTC
v_call: TRBV19; clone_size: -; d_call: TRBD1; j_call: TRBJ2-3; cdr3_aa: CASSSTPQGASTDTQYF; cdr3_nt: TGTGCCAGTAGTTCCACACCACAGGGGGCCAGCACAGATACGCAGTATTTT
v_call: TRBV6-1; clone_size: few; d_call: -; j_call: TRBJ2-1; cdr3_aa: CASSEHREPFF; cdr3_nt: TGTGCCAGCAGTGAGCACAGGGAGCCGTTCTTC
v_call: TRBV29-1; clone_size: once; d_call: TRBD1; j_call: TRBJ2-3; cdr3_aa: CSVRTGTVTDTQYF; cdr3_nt: TGCAGCGTCCGAACGGGGACAGTCACAGATACGCAGTATTTT
v_call: TRBV6-2/TRBV6-3; clone_size: -; d_call: -; j_call: TRBJ2-7; cdr3_aa: CASSDDRSSYEQYF; cdr3_nt: TGTGCCAGCAGCGACGACAGGAGCTCCTACGAGCAGTACTTC
v_call: TRBV9; clone_size: -; d_call: -; j_call: TRBJ1-1; cdr3_aa: CASSTRELGTEAFF; cdr3_nt: TGTGCCAGCAGCACCAGGGAATTGGGGACTGAAGCTTTCTTT
v_call: TRBV24-1; clone_size: -; d_call: -; j_call: TRBJ1-5; cdr3_aa: CATSDLLYRDTNHQPQHF; cdr3_nt: TGTGCCACCAGTGATTTGTTGTACCGGGACACGAACCACCAGCCCCAGCATTTT
v_call: TRBV3-1/TRBV3-2; clone_size: -; d_call: TRBD2; j_call: TRBJ2-7; cdr3_aa: CASSQLLPGTSRYEQYF; cdr3_nt: TGTGCCAGCAGCCAACTACTACCCGGGACTAGCAGATACGAGCAGTACTTC
v_call: TRBV5-1; clone_size: -; d_call: TRBD1; j_call: TRBJ2-3; cdr3_aa: CASSSGQGAEDTQYF; cdr3_nt: TGCGCCAGCAGCTCGGGACAGGGGGCAGAGGATACGCAGTATTTT
v_call: TRBV3-1/TRBV3-2; clone_size: -; d_call: TRBD2; j_call: TRBJ2-7; cdr3_aa: CASSPPGLAPSYEQYF; cdr3_nt: TGTGCCAGCAGCCCCCCCGGACTAGCGCCCTCCTACGAGCAGTACTTC
v_call: TRBV7-9; clone_size: -; d_call: -; j_call: TRBJ2-1; cdr3_aa: CATPSAGPVLGSYNEQFF; cdr3_nt: TGTGCCACCCCCTCGGCGGGGCCAGTTTTGGGGTCCTACAATGAGCAGTTCTTC